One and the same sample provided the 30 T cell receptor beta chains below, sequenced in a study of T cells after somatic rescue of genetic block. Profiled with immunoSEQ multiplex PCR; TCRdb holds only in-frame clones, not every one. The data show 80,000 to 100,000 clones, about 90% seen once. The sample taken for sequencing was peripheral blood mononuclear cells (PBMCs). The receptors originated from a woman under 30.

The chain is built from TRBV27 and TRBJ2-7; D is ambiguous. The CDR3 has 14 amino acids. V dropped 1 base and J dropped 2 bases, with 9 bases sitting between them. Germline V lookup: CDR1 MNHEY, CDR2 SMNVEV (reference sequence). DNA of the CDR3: TGTGCCAGCAGTTTATTTTCCGGACCCTACGAGCAGTACTTC. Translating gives CASSLFSGPYEQYF.

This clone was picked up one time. CDR3 in DNA: TGTGCCAGCTCACAAGACAGAGCCTACAATGAGCAGTTCTTC. Its protein is CASSQDRAYNEQFF. The chain couples TRBV18 to TRBJ2-1; perhaps TRBD1 as D (5 bases). Germline CDR1 reads KGHSH; CDR2 reads LQKENI. Between the trimmed V and J ends, which lost 4 bases and 2 bases, there was a span of 9 bases. This CDR3 is 14 amino acids long. The full variable domain, in which reference TRBV18 and TRBJ2-1 provide the parts outside the CDR3, is NAGVMQNPRHLVRRRGQEARLRCSPMKGHSHVYWYRQLPEEGLKFMVYLQKENIIDESGMPKERFSAEFPKEGPSILRIQQVVRGDSAAYFCASSQDRAYNEQFFGPGTRLTVL.

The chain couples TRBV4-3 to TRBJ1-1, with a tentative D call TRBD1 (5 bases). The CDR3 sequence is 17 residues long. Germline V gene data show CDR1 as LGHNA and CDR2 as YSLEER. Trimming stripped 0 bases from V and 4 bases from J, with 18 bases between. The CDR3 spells CASSQEIARGRSTEAFF. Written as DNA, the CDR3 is TGCGCCAGCAGCCAAGAAATCGCGAGGGGCAGGTCCACTGAAGCTTTCTTT.

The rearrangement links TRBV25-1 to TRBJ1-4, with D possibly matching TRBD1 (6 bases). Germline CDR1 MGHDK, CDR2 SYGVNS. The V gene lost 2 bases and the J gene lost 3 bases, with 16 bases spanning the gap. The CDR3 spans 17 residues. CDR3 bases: TGTGCCAGCAGTGAACGGAGGGGGGTGCCCTCTAATGAAAAACTGTTTTTT. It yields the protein CASSERRGVPSNEKLFF.

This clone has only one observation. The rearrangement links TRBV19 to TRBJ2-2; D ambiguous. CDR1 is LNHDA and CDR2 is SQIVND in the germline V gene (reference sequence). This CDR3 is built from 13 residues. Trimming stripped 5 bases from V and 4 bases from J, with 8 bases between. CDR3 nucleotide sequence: TGTGCCAGTAGTCCGCTCACCACCGGGGAGCTGTTTTTT. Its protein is CASSPLTTGELFF.

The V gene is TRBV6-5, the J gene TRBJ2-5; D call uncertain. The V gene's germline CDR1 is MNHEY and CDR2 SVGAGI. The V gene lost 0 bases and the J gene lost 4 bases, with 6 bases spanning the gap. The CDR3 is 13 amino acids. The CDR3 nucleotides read TGTGCCAGCAGTTACTCGCCCCGAGAGACCCAGTACTTC. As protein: CASSYSPRETQYF.

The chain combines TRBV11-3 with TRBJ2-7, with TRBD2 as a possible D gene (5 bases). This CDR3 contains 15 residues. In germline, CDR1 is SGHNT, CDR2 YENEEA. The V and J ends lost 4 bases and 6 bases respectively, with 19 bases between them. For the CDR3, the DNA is TGTGCCAGCAGCTCCGGGGAGACCGATCCCCTCGAGCAGTACTTC. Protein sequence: CASSSGETDPLEQYF.

CDR3 loop: CASSRGASYNEQFF. As DNA, the CDR3 is TGCGCCAGCAGCCGGGGAGCCTCCTACAATGAGCAGTTCTTC. The chain couples TRBV4-1 to TRBJ2-1, with D tentatively TRBD2 (5 bases). CDR3 size: 14 residues. V shed 4 bases and J shed 0 bases, with 7 bases lying between them. Germline V gene lookup returns CDR1 MGHRA and CDR2 YSYEKL.

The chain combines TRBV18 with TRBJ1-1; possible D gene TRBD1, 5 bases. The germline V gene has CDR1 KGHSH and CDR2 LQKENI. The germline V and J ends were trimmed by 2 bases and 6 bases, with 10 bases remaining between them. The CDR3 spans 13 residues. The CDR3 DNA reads TGTGCCAGCTCACCATCCCAGGGAGCTGAAGCTTTCTTT. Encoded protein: CASSPSQGAEAFF.

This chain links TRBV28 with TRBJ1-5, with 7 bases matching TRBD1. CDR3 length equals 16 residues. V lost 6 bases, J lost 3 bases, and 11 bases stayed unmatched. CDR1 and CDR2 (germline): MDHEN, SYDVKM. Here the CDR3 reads CASSSPDRAPNQPQHF. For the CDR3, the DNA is TGTGCCAGCAGCTCACCTGACAGGGCCCCCAATCAGCCCCAGCATTTT.

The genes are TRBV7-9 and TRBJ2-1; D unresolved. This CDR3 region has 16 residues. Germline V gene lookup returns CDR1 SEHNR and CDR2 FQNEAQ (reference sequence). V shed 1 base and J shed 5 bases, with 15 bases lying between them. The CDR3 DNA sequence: TGTGCCAGCAGCTTAGAAGGGCTGGCCACACACAATGAGCAGTTCTTC. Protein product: CASSLEGLATHNEQFF.

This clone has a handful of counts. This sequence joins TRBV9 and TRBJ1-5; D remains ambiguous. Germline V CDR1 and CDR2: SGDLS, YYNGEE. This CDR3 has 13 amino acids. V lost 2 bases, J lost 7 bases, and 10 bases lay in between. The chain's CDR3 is CASSVTMGQPQHF. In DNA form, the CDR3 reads TGTGCCAGCAGCGTCACGATGGGGCAGCCCCAGCATTTT.

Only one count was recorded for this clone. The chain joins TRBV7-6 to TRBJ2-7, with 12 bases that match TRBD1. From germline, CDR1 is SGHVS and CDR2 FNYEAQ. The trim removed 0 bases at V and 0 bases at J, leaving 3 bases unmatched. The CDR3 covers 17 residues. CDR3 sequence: CASSLAGTGGFSYEQYF. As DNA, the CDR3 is TGTGCCAGCAGCTTAGCGGGGACAGGGGGCTTCTCCTACGAGCAGTACTTC. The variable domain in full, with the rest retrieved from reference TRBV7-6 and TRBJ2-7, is GAGVSQSPRYKVTKRGQDVALRCDPISGHVSLYWYRQALGQGPEFLTYFNYEAQQDKSGLPNDRFSAERPEGSISTLTIQRTEQRDSAMYRCASSLAGTGGFSYEQYFGPGTRLTVT.

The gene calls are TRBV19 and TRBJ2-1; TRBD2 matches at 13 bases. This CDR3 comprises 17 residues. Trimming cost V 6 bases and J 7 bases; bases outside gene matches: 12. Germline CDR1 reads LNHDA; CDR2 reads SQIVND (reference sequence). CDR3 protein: CASRSYLTSGRFNEQFF. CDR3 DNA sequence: TGTGCCAGTAGATCATACCTGACTAGCGGGAGGTTTAATGAGCAGTTCTTC.

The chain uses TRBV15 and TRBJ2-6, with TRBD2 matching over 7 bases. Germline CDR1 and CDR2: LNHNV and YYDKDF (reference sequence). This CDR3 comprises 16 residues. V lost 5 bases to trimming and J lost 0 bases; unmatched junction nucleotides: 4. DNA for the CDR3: TGTGCCACCAGCCCTGGGACTAACTCTGGGGCCAACGTCCTGACTTTC. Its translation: CATSPGTNSGANVLTF.

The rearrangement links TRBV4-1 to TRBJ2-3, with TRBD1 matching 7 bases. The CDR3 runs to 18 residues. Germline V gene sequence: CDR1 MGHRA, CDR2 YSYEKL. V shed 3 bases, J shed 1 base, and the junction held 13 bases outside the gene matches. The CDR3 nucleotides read TGCGCCAGCAGCCACTACTGGACAGGTAGACCGGGCACAGATACGCAGTATTTT. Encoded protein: CASSHYWTGRPGTDTQYF.

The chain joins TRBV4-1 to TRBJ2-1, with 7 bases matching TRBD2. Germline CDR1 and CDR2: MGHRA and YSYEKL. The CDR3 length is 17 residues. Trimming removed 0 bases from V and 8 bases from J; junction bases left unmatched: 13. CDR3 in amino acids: CASSQEEGSREVDEQFF. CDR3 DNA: TGCGCCAGCAGCCAAGAAGAGGGCTCTCGGGAGGTCGATGAGCAGTTCTTC.

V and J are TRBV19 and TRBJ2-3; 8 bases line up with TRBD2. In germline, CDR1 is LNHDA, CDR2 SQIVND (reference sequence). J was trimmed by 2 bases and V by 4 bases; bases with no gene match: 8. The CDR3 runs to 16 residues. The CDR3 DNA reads TGTGCCAGTAGTACCTCCGGGACTAGGGACACAGATACGCAGTATTTT. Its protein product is CASSTSGTRDTDTQYF. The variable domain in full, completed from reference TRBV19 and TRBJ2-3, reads DGGITQSPKYLFRKEGQNVTLSCEQNLNHDAMYWYRQDPGQGLRLIYYSQIVNDFQKGDIAEGYSVSREKKESFPLTVTSAQKNPTAFYLCASSTSGTRDTDTQYFGPGTRLTVL.

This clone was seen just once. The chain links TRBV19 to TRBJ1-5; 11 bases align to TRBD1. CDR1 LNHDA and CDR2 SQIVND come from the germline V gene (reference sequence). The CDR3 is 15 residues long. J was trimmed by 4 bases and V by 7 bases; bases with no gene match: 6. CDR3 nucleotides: TGTGCCAGTACCACTCGGGACAGGGGGAATCAGCCCCAGCATTTT. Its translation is CASTTRDRGNQPQHF.

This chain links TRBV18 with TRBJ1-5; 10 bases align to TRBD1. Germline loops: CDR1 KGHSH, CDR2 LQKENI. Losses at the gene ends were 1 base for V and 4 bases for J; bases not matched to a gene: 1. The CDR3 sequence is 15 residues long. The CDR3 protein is CASSPRTGGNQPQHF. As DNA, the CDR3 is TGTGCCAGCTCACCACGGACAGGGGGTAATCAGCCCCAGCATTTT.

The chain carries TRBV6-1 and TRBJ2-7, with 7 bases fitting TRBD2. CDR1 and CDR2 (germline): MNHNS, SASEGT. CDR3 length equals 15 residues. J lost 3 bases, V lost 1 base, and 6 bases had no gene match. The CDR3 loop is CASSEDGTGGYEQYF. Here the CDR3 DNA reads TGTGCCAGCAGTGAAGATGGGACGGGAGGCTACGAGCAGTACTTC.

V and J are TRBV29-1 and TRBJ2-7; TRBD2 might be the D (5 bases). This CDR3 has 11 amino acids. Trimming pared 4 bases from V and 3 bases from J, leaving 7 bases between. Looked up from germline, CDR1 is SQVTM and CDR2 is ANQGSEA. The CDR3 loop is CSVGGNYEQYF. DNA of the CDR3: TGCAGCGTTGGAGGGAACTACGAGCAGTACTTC.

The CDR3 region has the DNA TGCGCCAGCAGCTTAGGGGGAGGCTCCTACAATGAGCAGTTCTTC. It specifies CASSLGGGSYNEQFF. The J gene is TRBJ2-1, the V gene TRBV5-1; TRBD1 or TRBD2 may be the D gene (6 bases each). Germline V CDR1 and CDR2: SGHRS, YFSETQ. The CDR3 consists of 15 residues. The V and J ends lost 2 bases and 0 bases respectively, with 9 bases between them.

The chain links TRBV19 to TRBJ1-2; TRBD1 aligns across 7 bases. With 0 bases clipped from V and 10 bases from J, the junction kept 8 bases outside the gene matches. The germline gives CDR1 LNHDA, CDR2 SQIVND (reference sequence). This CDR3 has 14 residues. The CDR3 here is CASSIDPRQGSYTF. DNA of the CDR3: TGTGCCAGTAGTATAGACCCACGACAGGGATCCTACACCTTC.

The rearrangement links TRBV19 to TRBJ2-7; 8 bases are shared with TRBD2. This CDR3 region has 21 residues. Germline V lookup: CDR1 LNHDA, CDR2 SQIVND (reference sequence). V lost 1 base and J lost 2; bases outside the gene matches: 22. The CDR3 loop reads CASSIVFKGGGLGGRPYEQYF. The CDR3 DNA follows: TGTGCCAGTAGTATAGTCTTCAAGGGCGGCGGTCTCGGCGGGAGGCCCTACGAGCAGTACTTC.

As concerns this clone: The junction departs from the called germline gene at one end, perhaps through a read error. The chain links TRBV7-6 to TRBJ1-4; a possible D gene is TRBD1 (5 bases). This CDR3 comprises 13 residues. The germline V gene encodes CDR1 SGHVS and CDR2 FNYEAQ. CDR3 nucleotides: TGTGCCAGCAGCTTAGCGCAGGGAACAACGGAGATTTTT. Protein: CASSLAQGTTEIF.

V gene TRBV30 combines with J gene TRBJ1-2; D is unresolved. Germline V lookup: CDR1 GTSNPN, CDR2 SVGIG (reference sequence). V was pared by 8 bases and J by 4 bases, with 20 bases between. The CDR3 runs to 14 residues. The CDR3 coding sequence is TGTGCCATGCGGCCCGGGCCCCCGGCCTATGGCTACACCTTC. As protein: CAMRPGPPAYGYTF.

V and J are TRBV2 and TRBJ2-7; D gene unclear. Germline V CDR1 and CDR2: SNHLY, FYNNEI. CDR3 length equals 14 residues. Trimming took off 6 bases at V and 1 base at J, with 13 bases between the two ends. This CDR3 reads CASSENAGSYEQYF. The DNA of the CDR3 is TGTGCCAGCAGCGAAAATGCAGGTTCCTACGAGCAGTACTTC.

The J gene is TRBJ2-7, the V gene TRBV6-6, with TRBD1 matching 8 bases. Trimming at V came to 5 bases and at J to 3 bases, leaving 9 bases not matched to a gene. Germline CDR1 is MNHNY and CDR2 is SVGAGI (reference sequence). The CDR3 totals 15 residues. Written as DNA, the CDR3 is TGTGCCAGCAGTCCCGGGACAGGCCACCTCTACGAGCAGTACTTC. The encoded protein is CASSPGTGHLYEQYF.

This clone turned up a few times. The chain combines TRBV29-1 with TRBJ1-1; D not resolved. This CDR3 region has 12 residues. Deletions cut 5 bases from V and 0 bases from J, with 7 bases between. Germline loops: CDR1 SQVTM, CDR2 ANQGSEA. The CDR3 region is CSVHGLNTEAFF. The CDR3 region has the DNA TGCAGCGTTCATGGACTGAACACTGAAGCTTTCTTT.